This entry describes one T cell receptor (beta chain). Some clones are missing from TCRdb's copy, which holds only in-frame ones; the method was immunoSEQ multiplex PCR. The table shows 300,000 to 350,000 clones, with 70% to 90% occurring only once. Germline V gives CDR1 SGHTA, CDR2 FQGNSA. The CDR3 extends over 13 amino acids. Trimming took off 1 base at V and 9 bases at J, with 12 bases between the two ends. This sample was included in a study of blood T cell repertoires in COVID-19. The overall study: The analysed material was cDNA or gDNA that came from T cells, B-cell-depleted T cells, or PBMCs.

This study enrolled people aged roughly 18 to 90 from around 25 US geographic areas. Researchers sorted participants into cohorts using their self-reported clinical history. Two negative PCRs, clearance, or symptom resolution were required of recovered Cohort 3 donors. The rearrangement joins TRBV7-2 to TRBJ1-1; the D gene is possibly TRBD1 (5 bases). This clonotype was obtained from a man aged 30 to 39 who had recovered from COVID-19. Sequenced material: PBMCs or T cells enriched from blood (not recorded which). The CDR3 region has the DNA TGTGCCAGCAGCTTAGAGGGGCGAGTTAAAGCTTTCTTT. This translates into CASSLEGRVKAFF. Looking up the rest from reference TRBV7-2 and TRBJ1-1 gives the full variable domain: GAGVSQSPSNKVTEKGKDVELRCDPISGHTALYWYRQSLGQGLEFLIYFQGNSAPDKSGLPSDRFSAERTGGSVSTLTIQRTQQEDSAVYLCASSLEGRVKAFFGQGTRLTVV.